The next 28 T cell receptor beta chains were all read from a single sample in a study of cytomegalovirus exposure and HLA in healthy donors. Use of 60 Vbeta and 13 Jbeta primers characterized the PCR. Sequencing used immunoSEQ multiplex PCR; TCRdb keeps in-frame clones, though not all of them. Among over 150,000 clones listed, roughly 75% were seen once. Sequenced material: PBMCs. Receptors were obtained from a male donor in good health and CMV-seronegative.

This clone was seen ten or more times. The rearrangement links TRBV5-6 to TRBJ1-4, with 9 bases identical to TRBD1. The CDR3 runs to 17 residues. Trimming took 4 bases from V and 7 from J; bases not matched to a gene: 14. Germline V gene data show CDR1 as SGHDT and CDR2 as YYEEEE. CDR3 loop: CASSPSRDRDGGEKLFF. As DNA, the CDR3 is TGTGCCAGCAGCCCGTCCCGGGACAGGGATGGCGGTGAAAAACTGTTTTTT.

This clone was observed a handful of times. CDR3 amino acids: CASSSGQGRGGNQPQHF. CDR3 nucleotide sequence: TGTGCCAGCAGCTCCGGACAGGGACGAGGGGGCAATCAGCCCCAGCATTTT. The chain combines TRBV7-9 with TRBJ1-5; 8 nucleotides match TRBD1. Germline V CDR1 and CDR2: SEHNR, FQNEAQ (reference sequence). The length of the CDR3 is 17 residues. The trim removed 4 bases at V and 2 bases at J, leaving 10 bases unmatched.

Of note for this clone: At one end the junction does not follow the germline gene, possibly because of a read error. The J gene is TRBJ2-5, the V gene TRBV7-9; 7 bases agree with TRBD2. The CDR3 covers 15 residues. Germline V gene sequence: CDR1 SEHNR, CDR2 FQNEAQ (reference sequence). The CDR3 nucleotides are TGTTCCAGCAGCGGAGGACTCCCGGGAGGAGAGACCCAGTACTTC. It is translated as CSSSGGLPGGETQYF.

The chain uses TRBV6-5 and TRBJ1-3; TRBD1 might be the D (5 bases). This CDR3 contains 13 residues. Trimming left V 9 bases short and J 0 bases short, with 9 bases between. The germline CDR1 and CDR2 sequences are MNHEY and SVGAGI. The CDR3 bases are TGTGCCAGTAGGGGCAGCTCTGGAAACACCATATATTTT. It codes for CASRGSSGNTIYF.

The V gene is TRBV6-1, the J gene TRBJ1-5, with 7 bases that match TRBD1. CDR3 length: 14 amino acids. V was pared by 10 bases and J by 3 bases, with 9 bases of the junction left unmatched. Germline V gene sequence: CDR1 MNHNS, CDR2 SASEGT. The CDR3 nucleotides read TGTGCCATCTCCGGGACAGTCAACAATCAGCCCCAGCATTTT. Protein sequence: CAISGTVNNQPQHF.

The chain links TRBV19 to TRBJ2-3, with 9 bases fitting TRBD1. Germline lookup yields CDR1 LNHDA and CDR2 SQIVND (reference sequence). This CDR3 has 17 residues. The trim removed 4 bases at V and 5 bases at J, leaving 13 bases unmatched. The CDR3 spells CASSTPSTGGSKDTQYF. The CDR3 coding sequence is TGTGCCAGTAGTACCCCCTCGACAGGGGGGTCTAAAGATACGCAGTATTTT.

V is TRBV6-5 and J is TRBJ1-3; D not resolved. The CDR3 sequence is 10 residues long. Germline loops: CDR1 MNHEY, CDR2 SVGAGI. Trimming took 8 bases from V and 9 from J, leaving 8 bases between them. For the CDR3, the DNA is TGTGCCAGCCCCTCCCCCACCATATATTTT. This gives the protein CASPSPTIYF.

The chain recombines TRBV7-7 with TRBJ2-5, with TRBD1 as a possible D gene (6 bases). V lost 6 bases and J lost 2, with 10 bases in between. Per germline, CDR1 SSHAT and CDR2 FNYEAQ (reference sequence). The CDR3 is 13 amino acids. CDR3 nucleotide sequence: TGTGCCAGCAGTCCCAGGGGTCAAGAGACCCAGTACTTC. It yields the protein CASSPRGQETQYF. The whole variable domain, remainder taken from reference TRBV7-7 and TRBJ2-5, is GAGVSQSPRYKVTKRGQDVTLRCDPISSHATLYWYQQALGQGPEFLTYFNYEAQPDKSGLPSDRFSAERPEGSISTLTIQRTEQRDSAMYRCASSPRGQETQYFGPGTRLLVL.

This clone was found once. The J gene is TRBJ2-3, the V gene TRBV6-5; D remains ambiguous. The CDR3 is made up of 10 amino acids. Trimming left V 5 bases short and J 14 bases short, with 11 bases between. The germline V gene has CDR1 MNHEY and CDR2 SVGAGI. The CDR3 bases are TGTGCCAGCAGTCCTGTATGTCGGTATTTT. This translates into CASSPVCRYF.

The J gene is TRBJ1-1, the V gene TRBV2, with D possibly being TRBD1 (5 bases). Germline loops: CDR1 SNHLY, CDR2 FYNNEI. V lost 4 bases, J lost 3 bases, and 9 bases lay in between. The CDR3 spans 13 residues. CDR3 region: CASSGTFYTEAFF. CDR3 DNA: TGTGCCAGCAGTGGGACATTCTACACTGAAGCTTTCTTT.

CDR3 region: CSVELGGLGQYF. CDR3 DNA: TGCAGCGTTGAACTAGGAGGGCTGGGGCAGTACTTC. This chain links TRBV29-1 with TRBJ2-7; D may be TRBD2 (6 bases). The CDR3 has 12 amino acids. Trimming removed 2 bases from V and 9 bases from J, with 14 bases in between. The germline V gene encodes CDR1 SQVTM and CDR2 ANQGSEA.

The chain joins TRBV11-3 to TRBJ2-7, with 10 bases aligning to TRBD1. V dropped 5 bases and J dropped 4; count of bases not matched to a gene: 5. Germline V gene lookup returns CDR1 SGHNT and CDR2 YENEEA. The CDR3 is 14 residues long. This CDR3 reads CASSERDRGYEQYF. Written as DNA, the CDR3 is TGTGCCAGCAGCGAGAGGGACAGGGGATACGAGCAGTACTTC.

In this sample, this clone turned up a few times. V usage is TRBV29-1 and J usage is TRBJ2-7, with 8 positions matching TRBD1. Germline loops: CDR1 SQVTM, CDR2 ANQGSEA. This CDR3 comprises 14 residues. Trimming at V came to 7 bases and at J to 2 bases, leaving 10 bases not matched to a gene. The CDR3 nucleotides are TGCAGCGCCTTGGACAGGGACCGGCCCTACGAGCAGTACTTC. Its protein product is CSALDRDRPYEQYF.

Remarks on this clone: One end of the junction fails to match germline, which may point to a read error. The chain has TRBV30 and TRBJ2-7; weak D call: TRBD1 (5 bases). CDR3 length: 11 residues. Germline values: CDR1 GTSNPN, CDR2 SVGIG (reference sequence). DNA for the CDR3: TGTGCCTCGAGTAGGGGATACGAGCAGTACTTC. It encodes CASSRGYEQYF.

V is TRBV11-2 and J is TRBJ2-7, with 8 bases fitting TRBD1. CDR1 is SGHAT and CDR2 is FQNNGV in the germline V gene. Trimming took 0 bases from V and 4 from J; bases not matched to a gene: 5. The CDR3 covers 15 residues. The DNA of the CDR3 is TGTGCCAGCAGCTTAGAGGGGGACAGGAGATACGAGCAGTACTTC. Residues: CASSLEGDRRYEQYF.

As DNA, the CDR3 is TGTGCCAGCAGTGACTCGGGTAGCCCCTACGAGCAGTACTTC. It codes for CASSDSGSPYEQYF. The V and J genes are TRBV6-4 and TRBJ2-7; D gene ambiguous. Germline values: CDR1 MRHNA, CDR2 SNTAGT. This CDR3 contains 14 residues. Trimming removed 0 bases from V and 2 bases from J, with 8 bases in between.

Note on this clone: This CDR3 is also generated by other DNA sequences in the sample. The gene calls are TRBV29-1 and TRBJ2-7; 10 bases match TRBD1. This CDR3 has 13 amino acids. J lost 7 bases, V lost 1 base, and 4 bases had no gene match. Germline V gives CDR1 SQVTM, CDR2 ANQGSEA. The CDR3 DNA follows: TGCAGCGTTGAAGGACAGGGGGCTAGAGAGCAGTACTTC. Its protein is CSVEGQGAREQYF.

J is TRBJ2-5 and V is TRBV25-1, with TRBD1 identical over 9 bases. The CDR3 sequence is 15 residues long. The J segment lost 2 bases and the V segment lost 7 bases, leaving 8 bases of the junction unmatched. Germline V gene data show CDR1 as MGHDK and CDR2 as SYGVNS. The DNA for the CDR3 is TGTGCCAGCAAGAGGGGACAGGGCCGACAAGAGACCCAGTACTTC. It specifies CASKRGQGRQETQYF.

This clone was seen a handful of times. CDR3 sequence: CASSPQDHTEAFF. The CDR3 DNA reads TGTGCCAGCAGCCCCCAGGATCACACTGAAGCTTTCTTT. J is TRBJ1-1 and V is TRBV5-6; D is unclear. The germline V and J ends were trimmed by 4 bases and 3 bases, with 10 bases remaining between them. This CDR3 contains 13 residues. From germline, CDR1 is SGHDT and CDR2 YYEEEE. The full variable domain, in which reference TRBV5-6 and TRBJ1-1 provide the parts outside the CDR3, is DAGVTQSPTHLIKTRGQQVTLRCSPKSGHDTVSWYQQALGQGPQFIFQYYEEEERQRGNFPDRFSGHQFPNYSSELNVNALLLGDSALYLCASSPQDHTEAFFGQGTRLTVV.

The chain couples TRBV7-3 to TRBJ2-3; 8 bases align to TRBD2. The ends lost 5 bases at V and 9 bases at J; junction bases unmatched: 10. CDR1 and CDR2 (germline): SGHTA, FQGTGA. The CDR3 totals 14 residues. The CDR3 nucleotides are TGTGCCAGCAGCCCGACTAGCGCCCCGGGGACGCAGTATTTT. Amino acids: CASSPTSAPGTQYF.

This sequence joins TRBV6-1 and TRBJ1-2; D is possibly TRBD1 (5 bases). Germline CDR1 is MNHNS and CDR2 is SASEGT. The CDR3 length is 15 residues. The V and J ends lost 1 base and 4 bases respectively, with 13 bases between them. The CDR3 loop is CASSEEGGAVYGYTF. The CDR3 nucleotides are TGTGCCAGCAGTGAAGAGGGAGGGGCGGTCTATGGCTACACCTTC.

V usage is TRBV25-1 and J usage is TRBJ1-2, with TRBD1 matching 7 bases. There are 13 residues in the CDR3. Trimming cost V 5 bases and J 6 bases; bases outside gene matches: 6. Germline-derived CDR1 and CDR2 are MGHDK and SYGVNS. CDR3 residues: CASSTETGNGYTF. CDR3 DNA: TGTGCCAGCAGTACTGAGACAGGGAATGGCTACACCTTC.

The V and J genes are TRBV18 and TRBJ1-1; D is undetermined. Germline loops: CDR1 KGHSH, CDR2 LQKENI. CDR3 size: 15 residues. The V end lost 4 bases, the J end lost 1 base, and 13 bases lay between the germline ends. Here the CDR3 reads CASSQERTENTEAFF. The CDR3 coding sequence is TGTGCCAGCTCACAAGAGCGGACGGAGAACACTGAAGCTTTCTTT.

The chain uses TRBV7-9 and TRBJ2-7, with a tentative D call TRBD1 (5 bases). Trimming left V 1 base short and J 3 bases short, with 10 bases between. The V gene's germline CDR1 is SEHNR and CDR2 FQNEAQ (reference sequence). The CDR3 extends over 14 amino acids. In nucleotides, the CDR3 is TGTGCCAGCAGCTTAGGACAGACCTACTACGAGCAGTACTTC. It codes for CASSLGQTYYEQYF. The full variable domain, completed using reference TRBV7-9 and TRBJ2-7, is DTGVSQNPRHKITKRGQNVTFRCDPISEHNRLYWYRQTLGQGPEFLTYFQNEAQLEKSRLLSDRFSAERPKGSFSTLEIQRTEQGDSAMYLCASSLGQTYYEQYFGPGTRLTVT.

This rearrangement joins TRBV6-5 to TRBJ1-5, with 7 bases matching TRBD1. Trimming at V came to 2 bases and at J to 4 bases, leaving 5 bases not matched to a gene. CDR1 is MNHEY, CDR2 SVGAGI, per germline. The CDR3 spans 15 residues. The CDR3 is CASSYHRGDNQPQHF. The CDR3, as DNA: TGTGCCAGCAGTTACCACAGGGGAGATAATCAGCCCCAGCATTTT.

V gene TRBV5-1 combines with J gene TRBJ2-7; D gene unclear. Per germline, CDR1 SGHRS and CDR2 YFSETQ. This CDR3 is 14 amino acids long. Trimming stripped 5 bases from V and 3 bases from J, with 15 bases between. For the CDR3, the DNA is TGCGCCAGCAGTCTCCAGGTATCCAGCTACGAGCAGTACTTC. Protein: CASSLQVSSYEQYF.

The chain has TRBV28 and TRBJ2-1; 10 bases agree with TRBD2. This CDR3 region has 16 residues. In germline, CDR1 is MDHEN, CDR2 SYDVKM. The CDR3 region has the DNA TGTGCAACCGGGACTAGCGACTCCAGCTCCTACAATGAGCAGTTCTTC. It codes for CATGTSDSSSYNEQFF.

This clone was detected only a few times. The CDR3 nucleotides are TGTGCCAGCAGTTATTCCTCAGGGTCGTACGAGCAGTACTTC. Its protein is CASSYSSGSYEQYF. The V and J genes are TRBV27 and TRBJ2-5; TRBD1 might be the D (5 bases). TRBJ2-7 matches the DNA end more closely, so the J call is doubtful. Germline values: CDR1 MNHEY, CDR2 SMNVEV (reference sequence). There are 14 residues in the CDR3.